A single sample is the source of the 24 T cell receptor beta chains below, sequenced in a study of T cell responses to AZD1222 COVID-19 vaccine. TCRdb's copy holds only in-frame clones and misses some; the assay was immunoSEQ multiplex PCR. The table records some 87,000 clones, roughly nine tenths of them present only once. The source material was peripheral blood, sampled on day 0 of AZD1222 vaccination. The receptors here all came from an adult in good health.

The genes are TRBV5-4 and TRBJ2-1; D is ambiguous. The CDR3 has 15 amino acids. The germline gives CDR1 SGHNT, CDR2 YYREEE (reference sequence). Trimming stripped 4 bases from V and 4 bases from J, with 15 bases between. CDR3 sequence (DNA): TGTGCCAGCAGCCCTGGAGCGCGAGAGTACAATGAGCAGTTCTTC. It encodes CASSPGAREYNEQFF. The whole variable domain, filled in from reference TRBV5-4 and TRBJ2-1, reads ETGVTQSPTHLIKTRGQQVTLRCSSQSGHNTVSWYQQALGQGPQFIFQYYREEENGRGNFPPRFSGLQFPNYSSELNVNALELDDSALYLCASSPGAREYNEQFFGPGTRLTVL.

The rearrangement joins TRBV11-3 to TRBJ2-3; no firm D call. Germline lookup yields CDR1 SGHNT and CDR2 YENEEA. Trimming cost V 1 base and J 1 base, with 6 bases left between them. CDR3 size: 14 residues. CDR3 protein: CASSLGRRTDTQYF. The CDR3, as DNA: TGTGCCAGCAGCTTAGGGCGCCGCACAGATACGCAGTATTTT.

The rearrangement uses TRBV6-6 and TRBJ1-1, with D tentatively TRBD1 (5 bases). The germline V and J ends were trimmed by 5 bases and 1 base, with 17 bases remaining between them. CDR3 length equals 16 residues. Per the germline V gene, CDR1 is MNHNY and CDR2 is SVGAGI (reference sequence). The CDR3 sequence is CASSRTGVNKNTEAFF. CDR3 DNA sequence: TGTGCCAGCAGTAGAACAGGTGTAAACAAGAACACTGAAGCTTTCTTT.

This clone showed up just once. The gene calls are TRBV28 and TRBJ2-1; D is undetermined. Germline CDR1 MDHEN, CDR2 SYDVKM. Trimming cost V 3 bases and J 7 bases, with 10 bases left between them. This CDR3 region has 13 residues. The CDR3 is CASSFEAPNEQFF. CDR3 DNA: TGTGCCAGCAGTTTCGAGGCTCCGAATGAGCAGTTCTTC.

The chain uses TRBV3-1 (or the pseudogene TRBV3-2) and TRBJ1-2; TRBD1 might be the D (5 bases). Between the trimmed V and J ends, which lost 4 bases and 7 bases, there was a span of 10 bases. Per germline, CDR1 LGHDT and CDR2 YNNKEL (reference sequence). CDR3 length: 12 residues. The CDR3 region is CASSRRGGGYTF. The DNA for the CDR3 is TGTGCCAGCAGCCGCCGGGGGGGTGGCTACACCTTC.

The V gene is TRBV7-9, the J gene TRBJ2-2, with D tentatively TRBD1 (5 bases). This CDR3 is built from 15 residues. Germline CDR1 reads SEHNR; CDR2 reads FQNEAQ (reference sequence). Trimming removed 4 bases at V and 3 bases at J, with 12 bases between. CDR3 region: CASSSPTVHTGELFF. In nucleotides, the CDR3 is TGTGCCAGCAGCTCCCCGACAGTTCACACCGGGGAGCTGTTTTTT.

The chain has TRBV28 and TRBJ2-2; D might be TRBD2 (5 bases). Germline V lookup: CDR1 MDHEN, CDR2 SYDVKM. The length of the CDR3 is 13 residues. The DNA for the CDR3 is TGTGCAGGAGGACTCCTAAACACCGGGGAGCTGTTTTTT. This translates into CAGGLLNTGELFF.

This clone was seen only once. The CDR3: CASSALGQGAYTF. CDR3 DNA sequence: TGTGCCAGCAGTGCCCTCGGACAGGGCGCGTACACCTTC. The J gene is TRBJ1-2, the V gene TRBV2; 8 bases match TRBD1. This CDR3 has 13 amino acids. Germline trimming cut 4 bases from V and 11 bases from J; bases unmatched to any gene: 9. Germline CDR1 SNHLY, CDR2 FYNNEI.

V usage is TRBV2 and J usage is TRBJ1-1, with D perhaps matching TRBD1 (6 bases). Germline lookup yields CDR1 SNHLY and CDR2 FYNNEI. The CDR3 runs to 14 residues. V was cut by 7 bases and J by 5 bases, with 17 bases left in between. The CDR3 DNA reads as TGTGCCAGCATTCTCACTCCAGGGGTTACTGAAGCTTTCTTT. Translating gives CASILTPGVTEAFF. Together with reference TRBV2 and TRBJ1-1, the CDR3 gives the full variable domain: EPEVTQTPSHQVTQMGQEVILRCVPISNHLYFYWYRQILGQKVEFLVSFYNNEISEKSEIFDDQFSVERPDGSNFTLKIRSTKLEDSAMYFCASILTPGVTEAFFGQGTRLTVV.

The chain employs TRBV28 and TRBJ1-2, with 10 bases identical to TRBD1. The V and J ends lost 4 bases and 4 bases, in that order; junction bases with no gene match: 3. Germline V gives CDR1 MDHEN, CDR2 SYDVKM. CDR3 length: 14 residues. DNA for the CDR3: TGTGCCAGCAGTTCAGGGACAGGGGTCTATGGCTACACCTTC. Protein: CASSSGTGVYGYTF.

The genes are TRBV18 and TRBJ2-5, with 8 bases that match TRBD2. Germline values: CDR1 KGHSH, CDR2 LQKENI. V lost 3 bases and J lost 5; bases outside the gene matches: 5. This CDR3 contains 14 residues. The CDR3 sequence: CASSPAGGRETQYF. The DNA of the CDR3 is TGTGCCAGCTCACCGGCGGGAGGAAGGGAGACCCAGTACTTC. The full variable domain, in which reference TRBV18 and TRBJ2-5 provide the parts outside the CDR3, is NAGVMQNPRHLVRRRGQEARLRCSPMKGHSHVYWYRQLPEEGLKFMVYLQKENIIDESGMPKERFSAEFPKEGPSILRIQQVVRGDSAAYFCASSPAGGRETQYFGPGTRLLVL.

This clone appeared a few times. The junction differs from germline at one of its ends, possibly a read error. CDR3 in amino acids: CASSRRTSGNHETQYF. The CDR3 DNA is TGCGCCAGCAGTCGAAGGACTAGCGGGAACCACGAGACCCAGTACTTC. The chain couples TRBV5-1 to TRBJ2-5; 12 nucleotides match TRBD2. CDR3 length: 16 residues. Per germline, CDR1 SGHRS and CDR2 YFSETQ. Looking up the rest from reference TRBV5-1 and TRBJ2-5 gives the full variable domain: KAGVTQTPRYLIKTRGQQVTLSCSPISGHRSVSWYQQTPGQGLQFLFEYFSETQRNKGNFPGRFSGRQFSNSRSEMNVSTLELGDSALYLCASSRRTSGNHETQYFGPGTRLLVL.

J is TRBJ2-5 and V is TRBV5-1, with TRBD1 matching 7 bases. Unmatched junction bases numbered 8, after V lost 4 bases and J lost 5 bases. The germline V gene has CDR1 SGHRS and CDR2 YFSETQ. The CDR3 spans 14 residues. CDR3 sequence (DNA): TGCGCCAGCAGCGCGGCAGGGGGTTCGGAGACCCAGTACTTC. It yields the protein CASSAAGGSETQYF.

The J gene is TRBJ2-2, the V gene TRBV7-9, with D hard to call. Trimming removed 0 bases from V and 5 bases from J, with 4 bases in between. The CDR3 extends over 13 amino acids. Germline loops: CDR1 SEHNR, CDR2 FQNEAQ (reference sequence). In DNA form, the CDR3 reads TGTGCCAGCAGCTTAGCCAGGACCGGGGAGCTGTTTTTT. As protein: CASSLARTGELFF. The complete variable domain, with remaining parts taken from reference TRBV7-9 and TRBJ2-2, reads DTGVSQNPRHKITKRGQNVTFRCDPISEHNRLYWYRQTLGQGPEFLTYFQNEAQLEKSRLLSDRFSAERPKGSFSTLEIQRTEQGDSAMYLCASSLARTGELFFGEGSRLTVL.

The rearrangement joins TRBV5-1 to TRBJ2-5; TRBD2 aligns across 14 bases. Germline lookup yields CDR1 SGHRS and CDR2 YFSETQ. The CDR3 has 17 residues. Trimming cost V 2 bases and J 4 bases; bases outside gene matches: 7. This CDR3 reads CASSFSGTSGSTETQYF. The DNA for the CDR3 is TGCGCCAGCAGCTTTTCCGGGACTAGCGGGAGCACAGAGACCCAGTACTTC.

The chain is built from TRBV28 and TRBJ2-6, with D possibly being TRBD2 (6 bases). Germline CDR1 and CDR2: MDHEN and SYDVKM. The CDR3 covers 15 residues. V was shortened by 2 bases and J by 2 bases, with 7 bases between the two germline ends. The CDR3 loop is CASSLGGTGANVLTF. CDR3 nucleotide sequence: TGTGCCAGCAGTTTAGGAGGGACTGGGGCCAACGTCCTGACTTTC. The entire variable domain, with the rest obtained from reference TRBV28 and TRBJ2-6, is as follows: DVKVTQSSRYLVKRTGEKVFLECVQDMDHENMFWYRQDPGLGLRLIYFSYDVKMKEKGDIPEGYSVSREKKERFSLILESASTNQTSMYLCASSLGGTGANVLTFGAGSRLTVL.

This clone was recorded once. The CDR3 DNA reads TGCGCCAGCAGCTTCATGGCAGGCCCCTACAATGAGCAGTTCTTC. Encoded protein: CASSFMAGPYNEQFF. The J gene is TRBJ2-1, the V gene TRBV5-1; no clear D. The length of the CDR3 is 15 residues. The V end lost 2 bases, the J end lost 2 bases, and 11 bases lay between the germline ends. Germline V lookup: CDR1 SGHRS, CDR2 YFSETQ. The variable domain in full, with the rest retrieved from reference TRBV5-1 and TRBJ2-1, is KAGVTQTPRYLIKTRGQQVTLSCSPISGHRSVSWYQQTPGQGLQFLFEYFSETQRNKGNFPGRFSGRQFSNSRSEMNVSTLELGDSALYLCASSFMAGPYNEQFFGPGTRLTVL.

V usage is TRBV28 and J usage is TRBJ2-3; D is undetermined. The V end was cut by 7 bases, the J end by 6 bases, with 11 bases between. The CDR3 totals 12 residues. CDR1 MDHEN and CDR2 SYDVKM come from the germline V gene. The CDR3 coding sequence is TGTGCCAGCACCCACAAGGGCGATACGCAGTATTTT. It encodes CASTHKGDTQYF.

V is TRBV28 and J is TRBJ2-3; D not resolved. V was clipped by 7 bases and J by 1 base, with 6 bases between them. CDR3 length: 12 amino acids. The V gene's germline CDR1 is MDHEN and CDR2 SYDVKM. CDR3 nucleotides: TGTGCCAGCAACCAACGCACAGATACGCAGTATTTT. Residues: CASNQRTDTQYF.

This chain joins TRBV7-6 and TRBJ2-2; 9 nucleotides align to TRBD1. Germline CDR1 reads SGHVS; CDR2 reads FNYEAQ. V shed 3 bases, J shed 4 bases, and the junction held 3 bases outside the gene matches. This CDR3 is built from 15 residues. As DNA, the CDR3 is TGTGCCAGCAGCTTGGGGACAGGGTTCACCGGGGAGCTGTTTTTT. This sequence encodes CASSLGTGFTGELFF.

This chain joins TRBV5-1 and TRBJ2-7, with TRBD2 as a possible D gene (5 bases). V shed 0 bases and J shed 6 bases, with 16 bases lying between them. CDR1 and CDR2 (germline): SGHRS, YFSETQ. The CDR3 extends over 15 amino acids. CDR3 protein: CASSLDPGTHTEQYF. The CDR3 nucleotides read TGCGCCAGCAGCTTGGATCCGGGAACCCATACCGAGCAGTACTTC.

The CDR3 protein is CASSGGPPHEQFF. The CDR3 nucleotides are TGTGCCAGCAGCGGTGGTCCTCCGCATGAGCAGTTCTTC. This chain links TRBV11-2 with TRBJ2-1; D is unresolved. Germline CDR1 SGHAT, CDR2 FQNNGV. This CDR3 is built from 13 residues. Between the trimmed V and J ends, which lost 5 bases and 8 bases, there was a span of 13 bases.

The chain couples TRBV11-3 to TRBJ2-7; 8 bases match TRBD1. V lost 6 bases, J lost 6 bases, and 10 bases stayed unmatched. The CDR3 sequence is 14 residues long. Looked up from germline, CDR1 is SGHNT and CDR2 is YENEEA. In DNA, the CDR3 is TGTGCCAGCAGTTCGGACAGGGCCTCGAGCGAGCAGTACTTC. Protein sequence: CASSSDRASSEQYF.

The chain has TRBV6-2 or TRBV6-3 and TRBJ1-5; no firm D call. The V gene lost 3 bases and the J gene lost 3 bases, with 9 bases spanning the gap. Per germline, CDR1 MNHEY and CDR2 SVGEGT. CDR3 size: 14 residues. The CDR3 coding sequence is TGTGCCAGCAGTTATCTCGGCTACAATCAGCCCCAGCATTTT. It codes for CASSYLGYNQPQHF.